The rows below give T cell receptor beta chains drawn from one sample of a study of OX40 agonist ivuxolimab in advanced cancers. Data came from immunoSEQ multiplex PCR; TCRdb stores just in-frame clones and leaves some out. This table has tens of thousands of clones, more than 75% appearing once. The sequenced sample was CD4+ or CD8+ T cells sorted from blood, obtained in a trial of the OX40 agonist ivuxolimab. The receptors originated from an adult with an advanced solid tumor such as melanoma, head and neck, liver or kidney cancer. CDR3s include the opening cysteine and the closing phenylalanine or tryptophan. The D gene is left open where the match is weak. Expanded clones get a size class; other rows say once, few or many, or leave the size out.

d_call j_call clone_size v_call cdr3_aa cdr3_nt
- TRBJ2-7 - TRBV7-9 CASSFRRDTGYEQYF TGTGCCAGCAGCTTTCGCCGGGACACGGGTTACGAGCAGTACTTC
TRBD1 TRBJ1-3 - TRBV5-1 CASSRTGEAGNTIYF TGCGCCAGCAGCCGGACAGGGGAGGCTGGAAACACCATATATTTT
- TRBJ1-1 few TRBV30 CAWRTRVNTEAFF TGTGCCTGGAGGACAAGGGTGAACACTGAAGCTTTCTTT
TRBD1 TRBJ1-5 - TRBV11-2 CASSFGQGSNQPQHF TGTGCCAGCAGCTTTGGACAGGGGAGCAATCAGCCCCAGCATTTT
- TRBJ1-2 - TRBV7-9 CASSLEGDF TGTGCCAGCAGCTTAGAGGGGGACTTC
TRBD2 TRBJ2-3 - TRBV30 CTGGGADTQYF TGTACGGGCGGGGGGGCAGATACGCAGTATTTT
TRBD1 TRBJ2-2 once TRBV7-2 CASSKIQGGYTGELFF TGTGCCAGCAGCAAAATACAGGGGGGATACACCGGGGAGCTGTTTTTT
TRBD1 TRBJ1-3 once TRBV5-1 CASSLGGGGASGNTIYF TGCGCCAGCAGCTTGGGAGGAGGGGGCGCCTCTGGAAACACCATATATTTT
- TRBJ2-3 - TRBV2 CASSKRDQPRTDTQYF TGTGCCAGCTCGAAGAGGGACCAACCCCGCACAGATACGCAGTATTTT
TRBD1 TRBJ1-1 - TRBV7-9 CASSLVRQGPHTEAFF TGTGCCAGCAGCTTAGTTAGACAGGGACCTCACACTGAAGCTTTCTTT
- TRBJ1-1 - TRBV7-9 CASSLELWAGTGSTEAFF TGTGCCAGCAGCTTAGAGCTCTGGGCAGGGACTGGTAGTACTGAAGCTTTCTTT
TRBD2 TRBJ2-1 - TRBV7-2 CASSSRILSGGAPGNEQFF TGTGCCAGCAGCTCACGAATCCTTAGCGGGGGAGCCCCAGGAAATGAGCAGTTCTTC
- TRBJ2-5 - TRBV2 CASRTAPQETQYF TGTGCCAGCAGAACAGCCCCCCAAGAGACCCAGTACTTC
TRBD2 TRBJ2-7 - TRBV5-4 CASSLAGSYEQYF TGTGCCAGCAGCTTAGCGGGGTCCTACGAGCAGTACTTC
TRBD2 TRBJ2-5 - TRBV5-1 CASSPSGGERAQYF TGCGCCAGCAGCCCCAGCGGGGGGGAGAGGGCCCAGTACTTC
- TRBJ2-7 - TRBV7-2 CASSFSQGSSYEQYF TGTGCCAGCAGCTTTTCACAGGGATCCTCCTACGAGCAGTACTTC
TRBD2 TRBJ2-7 once TRBV29-1 CSVEGGGAYEQYF TGCAGCGTTGAAGGGGGGGGAGCCTACGAGCAGTACTTC
TRBD1 TRBJ2-5 - TRBV4-3 CASSQRQGSIETQYF TGCGCCAGCAGCCAGAGACAGGGTTCGATCGAGACCCAGTACTTC
- TRBJ1-2 - TRBV6-1 CASSEAGGGDYGYTF TGTGCCAGCAGTGAAGCCGGCGGAGGGGACTATGGCTACACCTTC
- TRBJ1-4 - TRBV4-3 CASSQVRGKDGEKLFF TGCGCCAGCAGCCAAGTAAGGGGGAAGGACGGTGAAAAACTGTTTTTT
TRBD2 TRBJ2-7 - TRBV2 CASSLSGGALEQYF TGTGCCAGCAGTCTTAGCGGGGGGGCGCTGGAGCAGTACTTC
TRBD2 TRBJ2-3 - TRBV7-3 CASSPGTSGGTDTQYF TGTGCCAGCAGCCCCGGGACTAGCGGGGGGACAGATACGCAGTATTTT
- TRBJ1-4 - TRBV9 CASIWEGDGKLFF TGTGCCAGCATTTGGGAGGGTGATGGAAAACTGTTTTTT
- TRBJ2-3 - TRBV6-1 CASRAPGPDTQYF TGTGCCAGCAGGGCCCCGGGGCCAGATACGCAGTATTTT
TRBD1 TRBJ1-1 - TRBV5-6 CASSFGPGQGEAFF TGTGCCAGCAGCTTCGGACCGGGACAGGGGGAAGCTTTCTTT
TRBD1 TRBJ1-3 - TRBV9 CASSVERGRGSGNTIYF TGTGCCAGCAGCGTAGAAAGGGGGCGCGGGTCTGGAAACACCATATATTTT
- TRBJ1-3 - TRBV9 CASSVGPGATGNTIYF TGTGCCAGCAGCGTAGGTCCAGGGGCGACTGGAAACACCATATATTTT
- TRBJ1-3 - TRBV6-5 CASSYSARTSGNTIYF TGTGCCAGCAGTTACTCTGCGCGTACCTCTGGAAACACCATATATTTT
TRBD2 TRBJ2-7 - TRBV4-2 CASSLGLAGVYEQYF TGTGCCAGCAGCCTAGGACTAGCGGGGGTTTACGAGCAGTACTTC
- TRBJ2-3 - TRBV4-1 CASSQEENGPRITDTQYF TGCGCCAGCAGCCAAGAAGAGAACGGGCCCCGGATCACAGATACGCAGTATTTT
TRBD1 TRBJ1-2 - TRBV11-2 CASSHSGTGVDYGYTF TGTGCCAGCAGCCACTCTGGTACAGGGGTAGACTATGGCTACACCTTC
- TRBJ1-2 - TRBV9 CASSVVGGFGYTF TGTGCCAGCAGCGTAGTAGGAGGGTTTGGCTACACCTTC
- TRBJ1-2 - TRBV6-5 CASSYVQGSYGYTF TGTGCCAGCAGTTATGTCCAGGGGAGCTATGGCTACACCTTC
- TRBJ2-2 - TRBV2 CASSEREGGTGELFF TGTGCCAGCAGTGAAAGGGAGGGGGGCACCGGGGAGCTGTTTTTT
- TRBJ2-5 - TRBV18 CASSPQYQETQYF TGTGCCAGCTCACCCCAGTACCAAGAGACCCAGTACTTC
- TRBJ1-1 - TRBV29-1 CSDGFASVGTEAFF TGCAGCGACGGGTTCGCCTCCGTAGGGACTGAAGCTTTCTTT
- TRBJ1-6 - TRBV11-2 CASSRMAWSSYNSPLHF TGTGCCAGCAGCCGTATGGCGTGGAGCTCCTATAATTCACCCCTCCACTTT
TRBD2 TRBJ2-7 - TRBV10-1 CASSVLSGGSYEQYF TGCGCCAGCAGTGTACTCTCCGGGGGGTCCTACGAGCAGTACTTC
- TRBJ2-7 - TRBV4-2 CASSQDRHSSYEQYF TGTGCCAGCAGCCAAGACCGGCATAGCTCCTACGAGCAGTACTTC
TRBD1 TRBJ1-2 - TRBV19 CASSGPGQGFTGGYTF TGTGCCAGTAGTGGCCCGGGACAGGGGTTTACTGGAGGCTACACCTTC
- TRBJ1-5 - TRBV7-8 CASSSDLKPQHF TGTGCCAGCAGTTCCGACTTGAAGCCCCAGCATTTT
- TRBJ1-3 - TRBV10-3 CAISETAGNTIYF TGTGCCATCAGTGAGACAGCCGGAAACACCATATATTTT
TRBD1 TRBJ1-2 - TRBV10-3 CAIGDRATIGYTF TGTGCCATCGGTGACAGGGCTACAATCGGCTACACCTTC
TRBD1 TRBJ1-1 - TRBV5-5 CASSLFLGQVTNTEAFF TGTGCCAGCAGCTTGTTCCTGGGACAGGTTACCAACACTGAAGCTTTCTTT
- TRBJ1-5 - TRBV9 CASSPGWGDNQPQHF TGTGCCAGCAGCCCCGGGTGGGGGGATAATCAGCCCCAGCATTTT
- TRBJ2-1 - TRBV7-9 CASSLASRGGSYNEQFF TGTGCCAGCAGCTTAGCGAGTAGAGGGGGCTCCTACAATGAGCAGTTCTTC
TRBD1 TRBJ2-7 - TRBV10-3 CAISPDRGHPHF TGTGCCATCAGTCCGGACAGGGGACACCCCCACTTC
TRBD2 TRBJ2-3 - TRBV6-4 CASSDRGGGAADTQYF TGTGCCAGCAGTGACCGGGGCGGGGGGGCAGCAGATACGCAGTATTTT
- TRBJ2-5 - TRBV27 CASRFGRQETQYF TGTGCCAGCAGGTTCGGGCGGCAAGAGACCCAGTACTTC